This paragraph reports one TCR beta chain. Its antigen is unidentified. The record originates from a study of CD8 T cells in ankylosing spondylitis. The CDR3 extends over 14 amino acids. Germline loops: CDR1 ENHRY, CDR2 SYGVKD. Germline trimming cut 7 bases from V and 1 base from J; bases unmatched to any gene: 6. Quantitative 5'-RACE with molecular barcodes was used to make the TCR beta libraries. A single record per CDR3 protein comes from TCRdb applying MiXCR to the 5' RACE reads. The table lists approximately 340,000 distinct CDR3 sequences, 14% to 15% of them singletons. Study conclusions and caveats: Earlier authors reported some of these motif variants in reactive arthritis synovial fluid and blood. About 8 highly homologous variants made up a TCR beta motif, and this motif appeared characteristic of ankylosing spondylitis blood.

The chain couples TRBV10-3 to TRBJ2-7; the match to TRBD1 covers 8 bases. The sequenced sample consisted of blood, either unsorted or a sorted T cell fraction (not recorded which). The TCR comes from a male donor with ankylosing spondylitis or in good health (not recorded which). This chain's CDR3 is CAITSGGESYEQYF. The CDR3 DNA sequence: TGTGCCATCACCTCAGGGGGCGAATCCTACGAGCAGTACTTC.